What follows are 25 T cell receptor beta chains derived from one specimen sequenced in a study of B cell selection in AIRE deficiency. The regulatory T cell sort gate was CD4+CD25hiCD127low/negative. Assay used: immunoSEQ multiplex PCR; TCRdb lists only in-frame clones, some missing. The table records about 21,000 clones, less than 95% of them present only once. The specimen was Tregs sorted from PBMCs. Every receptor here comes from a human donor with AIRE deficiency.

The chain is built from TRBV10-3 and TRBJ2-1; D is ambiguous. Trimming stripped 11 bases from V and 2 bases from J, with 13 bases between. There are 13 residues in the CDR3. Germline V CDR1 and CDR2: ENHRY, SYGVKD. CDR3 nucleotides: TGTGCCGTGCGCGGAGTCCCCTACAATGAGCAGTTCTTC. Its translation: CAVRGVPYNEQFF.

J is TRBJ2-2 and V is TRBV10-2; TRBD1 agrees at 8 bases. CDR1 and CDR2 from the germline V gene are WSHSY and SAAADI. This CDR3 has 15 amino acids. After removal of 5 bases from V and 3 bases from J, the junction contained 5 bases not matched to a gene. The CDR3 DNA reads TGCGCCAGCAGTCCCCAGGGGGCTTACACCGGGGAGCTGTTTTTT. Translating gives CASSPQGAYTGELFF.

The rearrangement uses TRBV19 and TRBJ1-2, with D tentatively TRBD1 (5 bases). Looked up from germline, CDR1 is LNHDA and CDR2 is SQIVND (reference sequence). V was shortened by 4 bases and J by 5 bases, with 20 bases between the two germline ends. The CDR3 has 16 amino acids. The CDR3 coding sequence is TGTGCCAGTAGTAAGCAGGGAACGGTTCCTTTGTATGGCTACACCTTC. It yields the protein CASSKQGTVPLYGYTF.

V gene TRBV19 combines with J gene TRBJ1-5; no clear D. This CDR3 contains 15 residues. V dropped 3 bases and J dropped 1 base, with 10 bases sitting between them. The germline CDR1 and CDR2 sequences are LNHDA and SQIVND (reference sequence). DNA for the CDR3: TGTGCCAGTAGTATCTCGGCGGTAAGCAATCAGCCCCAGCATTTT. Its protein is CASSISAVSNQPQHF.

V and J are TRBV7-2 and TRBJ2-5, with D hard to call. Trimming removed 4 bases at V and 7 bases at J, with 10 bases between. The germline V gene has CDR1 SGHTA and CDR2 FQGNSA. The CDR3 length is 12 residues. The CDR3 sequence: CASSSGARTQYF. The CDR3 DNA is TGTGCCAGCAGCTCAGGCGCCCGGACCCAGTACTTC.

The chain carries TRBV7-8 and TRBJ1-2; D unclear. CDR1 SGHVS and CDR2 FQNEAQ come from the germline V gene. The CDR3 is 13 amino acids. The V and J ends lost 5 bases and 2 bases respectively, with 9 bases between them. The CDR3 is CASSQKVNYGYTF. The DNA for the CDR3 is TGTGCCAGCAGCCAAAAGGTGAACTATGGCTACACCTTC.

The chain combines TRBV2 with TRBJ2-2, with 9 bases that match TRBD2. Per germline, CDR1 SNHLY and CDR2 FYNNEI. Trimming cost V 8 bases and J 7 bases; bases outside gene matches: 5. The CDR3 sequence is 13 residues long. The CDR3 region is CASRGSGGGELFF. The CDR3 DNA is TGTGCCAGCCGAGGTAGCGGGGGCGGGGAGCTGTTTTTT.

The chain joins TRBV18 to TRBJ1-6; D is undetermined. This CDR3 is 13 amino acids long. Germline lookup yields CDR1 KGHSH and CDR2 LQKENI. V was pared by 2 bases and J by 9 bases, with 8 bases between. In DNA form, the CDR3 reads TGTGCCAGCTCACCAGGGATGGGTTCACCCCTCCACTTT. Translating gives CASSPGMGSPLHF.

The chain uses TRBV5-1 and TRBJ2-3; D is uncertain. Germline V lookup: CDR1 SGHRS, CDR2 YFSETQ. V lost 9 bases and J lost 2, with 16 bases in between. The CDR3 runs 14 residues. The CDR3 spells CATRVGHTTDTQYF. The DNA for the CDR3 is TGCGCCACTCGAGTTGGGCATACCACAGATACGCAGTATTTT.

The chain employs TRBV7-2 and TRBJ1-5; 9 nucleotides align to TRBD1. The CDR3 extends over 15 amino acids. Germline CDR1 SGHTA, CDR2 FQGNSA. J lost 5 bases, V lost 3 bases, and 5 bases had no gene match. CDR3 residues: CASSLKTGGYQPQHF. In nucleotides, the CDR3 is TGTGCCAGCAGCTTGAAAACAGGGGGCTATCAGCCCCAGCATTTT.

This clone was observed a few times. V is TRBV29-1 and J is TRBJ2-5, with D possibly being TRBD1 (5 bases). V lost 4 bases, J lost 5 bases, and 8 bases lay in between. Germline CDR1 is SQVTM and CDR2 is ANQGSEA. The CDR3 loop spans 11 amino acids. As DNA, the CDR3 is TGCAGCGTTGCACAGGCGGAGACCCAGTACTTC. Translation: CSVAQAETQYF.

The chain's CDR3 is CASSERGFGNTIYF. The CDR3 DNA reads TGTGCCAGCAGTGAAAGAGGGTTCGGAAACACCATATATTTT. The rearrangement uses TRBV25-1 and TRBJ1-3; no clear D gene. Trimming shortened V by 2 bases and J by 4 bases, and 9 bases separated the two germline ends. CDR3 length: 14 residues. CDR1 is MGHDK, CDR2 SYGVNS, per germline.

CDR3 sequence reads: CASRGLSSYEQYF. CDR3 sequence (DNA): TGTGCCAGCAGAGGACTTAGCTCCTACGAGCAGTACTTC. V is TRBV6-5 and J is TRBJ2-7, with a tentative D call TRBD2 (5 bases). V was shortened by 6 bases and J by 0 bases, with 9 bases between the two germline ends. There are 13 residues in the CDR3. Germline assignment: CDR1 MNHEY and CDR2 SVGAGI.

The chain is built from TRBV20-1 and TRBJ1-2; D not certain. Germline CDR1 and CDR2: DFQATT and SNEGSKA (reference sequence). The CDR3 covers 11 residues. Here the CDR3 reads CSGGFAYGYTF. DNA for the CDR3: TGCAGCGGCGGCTTCGCTTATGGCTACACCTTC.

Note on this clone: Other nucleotide sequences in the sample specify the same CDR3. The chain employs TRBV5-1 and TRBJ2-3, with a possible D match to TRBD2 (5 bases). V was pared by 0 bases and J by 0 bases, with 8 bases between. CDR1 and CDR2 (germline): SGHRS, YFSETQ. The CDR3 loop spans 15 amino acids. CDR3 bases: TGCGCCAGCAGCTTGGTGCGGGCTAGCACAGATACGCAGTATTTT. Residues: CASSLVRASTDTQYF.

The rearrangement uses TRBV19 and TRBJ2-7, with a tentative D call TRBD2 (7 bases). This CDR3 has 13 amino acids. Deletions cut 4 bases from V and 3 bases from J, with 10 bases between. CDR1 and CDR2 from the germline V gene are LNHDA and SQIVND (reference sequence). DNA for the CDR3: TGTGCCAGTAGTAAGGGGGGGTTCTACGAGCAGTACTTC. It encodes CASSKGGFYEQYF.

This chain uses TRBV30 with TRBJ2-7; D gene uncertain. Germline V lookup: CDR1 GTSNPN, CDR2 SVGIG (reference sequence). V was pared by 3 bases and J by 1 base, with 10 bases between. This CDR3 is 13 amino acids long. Written as DNA, the CDR3 is TGTGCCTGGAGACGAGTTGGGTCCTACGAGCAGTACTTC. It yields the protein CAWRRVGSYEQYF.

The chain links TRBV9 to TRBJ2-7; D gene uncertain. Trimming took off 0 bases at V and 3 bases at J, with 13 bases between the two ends. The CDR3 is 15 residues long. Germline V gene data show CDR1 as SGDLS and CDR2 as YYNGEE. The CDR3 loop is CASSVGMGIFYEQYF. As DNA, the CDR3 is TGTGCCAGCAGCGTAGGCATGGGGATTTTCTACGAGCAGTACTTC.

The J gene is TRBJ1-2, the V gene TRBV20-1; D uncertain. CDR1 DFQATT and CDR2 SNEGSKA come from the germline V gene (reference sequence). CDR3 length equals 11 residues. Deletions cut 1 base from V and 4 bases from J, with 4 bases between. CDR3 sequence: CSARVIYGYTF. The CDR3, as DNA: TGCAGTGCTAGAGTGATCTATGGCTACACCTTC.

The V call is TRBV27, the J call TRBJ1-2, with D maybe TRBD1 (5 bases). Germline CDR1 MNHEY, CDR2 SMNVEV (reference sequence). The CDR3 spans 13 residues. V was clipped by 5 bases and J by 2 bases, with 9 bases between them. CDR3 protein: CASSSKGNYGYTF. The CDR3 nucleotides are TGTGCCAGCAGTAGTAAGGGGAACTATGGCTACACCTTC.

The rearrangement uses TRBV5-1 and TRBJ2-2; 12 nucleotides agree with TRBD1. Unmatched junction bases numbered 6, after V lost 3 bases and J lost 3 bases. Germline CDR1 SGHRS, CDR2 YFSETQ. This CDR3 contains 17 residues. CDR3 region: CASSWGTGGRDTGELFF. DNA for the CDR3: TGCGCCAGCAGCTGGGGGACAGGGGGCAGGGACACCGGGGAGCTGTTTTTT.

J is TRBJ2-3 and V is TRBV19; D possibly matches TRBD1 or TRBD2 (5 bases each). Germline lookup yields CDR1 LNHDA and CDR2 SQIVND (reference sequence). This CDR3 spans 15 amino acids. V was pared by 5 bases and J by 6 bases, with 18 bases between. The CDR3 region is CASSATRGDWDTQYF. CDR3 DNA: TGTGCCAGTAGTGCAACTAGGGGAGATTGGGATACGCAGTATTTT.

This clone was seen once. The genes are TRBV10-2 and TRBJ2-2; D unresolved. Trimming took off 7 bases at V and 0 bases at J, with 9 bases between the two ends. The CDR3 runs to 14 residues. The germline V gene encodes CDR1 WSHSY and CDR2 SAAADI. CDR3 nucleotides: TGCGCCAGCAATCCTTTGACGAACACCGGGGAGCTGTTTTTT. Protein product: CASNPLTNTGELFF.

The chain carries TRBV20-1 and TRBJ1-2; no reliable D call. This CDR3 spans 11 amino acids. Germline assignment: CDR1 DFQATT and CDR2 SNEGSKA (reference sequence). V lost 5 bases, J lost 2 bases, and 6 bases lay in between. CDR3 DNA: TGCAGTGCTTCGGGCAACTATGGCTACACCTTC. This translates into CSASGNYGYTF.

V is TRBV6-7 and J is TRBJ1-3, with 8 nucleotides matching TRBD1. TRBV6-7 is classed as an ORF, of uncertain function. The CDR3 runs to 18 residues. V dropped 2 bases and J dropped 2; count of bases not matched to a gene: 11. The CDR3: CASSYGKRQGRAGNTIYF. The CDR3 nucleotides are TGTGCCAGCAGTTACGGGAAACGACAGGGGAGGGCTGGAAACACCATATATTTT.